The clone carrying this T cell receptor beta chain was seen a few times. The antigen is not known. This sample is part of a study of T cells in Graves' hyperthyroidism and ophthalmopathy. This CDR3 is 14 amino acids long. Germline V gives CDR1 SGHDT, CDR2 YYEEEE. V was clipped by 7 bases and J by 4 bases, with 12 bases between them. Any patient presenting with uncontrolled infection, other autoimmune disease, pregnancy or lactation was left out. Diagnoses were established using clinical symptoms, serum thyroxine and TRAb, thyroid ultrasound and orbital computed tomography. General observations from the study: A model of 13 V-J pairs discriminated ophthalmopathy from stable hyperthyroidism. Blood shared most expanded thyroid clonotypes above 0.001.

Researchers took RNA transcripts and amplified the TCR beta CDR3 regions from them. Primed by the HTBI set, a first-round RT-PCR was run on the TCR CDR3. A single record per CDR3 protein comes from TCRdb applying MiXCR to the multiplex PCR reads. This table has hundreds of thousands of distinct CDR3 sequences, approximately 36% appearing once. Sample: blood. The chain has TRBV5-6 and TRBJ1-6, with D possibly matching TRBD1 (5 bases). The origin of this receptor is a woman in her forties with Graves' hyperthyroidism. CDR3 residues: CASHKGRYNSPLHF. The CDR3 nucleotides are TGTGCCAGCCACAAGGGGAGATATAATTCACCCCTCCACTTT.